This TCR beta chain was found in a study of T-cell memory formation after mild COVID-19. Findings and limits, study-wide: Later expanders leaned CD4+, whereas day 15 to 85 contracting clones were balanced CD4/CD8. CD4+ clones that contracted lay mainly in CM and EM; CD8+ ones lay in EMRA. In pre-infection memory, a portion of responding clones appeared, which suggested that cross-reactive memory joined.

Sample barcodes and UMIs were carried by the TCR alpha and TCR beta cDNA libraries that 5'RACE generated with constant-segment primers. One entry per CDR3 protein, called by TCRdb with MiXCR from the 5' RACE reads. The sample records hundreds of thousands of distinct CDR3 sequences, 25% being singletons. From germline, CDR1 is SGDLS and CDR2 YYNGEE. V dropped 4 bases and J dropped 4 bases, with 17 bases sitting between them. The CDR3 contains 15 residues. Details on this clonotype: Its specificity is not known.

The sequenced sample consisted of PBMCs or a T cell subset sorted from them (not recorded which). The chain is built from TRBV9 and TRBJ1-1, with D tentatively TRBD1 (6 bases). This clonotype was obtained from an adult woman who had mild COVID-19 (a few samples of this study predate the infection). Cell type and time point are not known. Here the CDR3 DNA reads TGTGCCAGCAGCACAGGATTAGGGGGAGGCACTGAAGCTTTCTTT. It codes for CASSTGLGGGTEAFF.